The source of this TCR beta chain is a study of breast tumors, draining lymph nodes, adjacent tissues. Study-wide points: Data fit most tumor T cells coming from lymph node, expanding in tumor.

Comments on this clonotype: Its specificity is not known. One junction end disagrees with the germline gene, perhaps due to a read error.

This CDR3 has 14 residues. Germline V gene data show CDR1 as SGDLS and CDR2 as YYNGEE. Samples came from axillary lymph nodes draining the breast cancer. MiXCR, run by TCRdb on the multiplex PCR reads, gives a single entry per CDR3 protein. The table lists tens of thousands of distinct CDR3 sequences, around 29% of them singletons. The chain is built from TRBV9 and TRBJ2-3, with D tentatively TRBD2 (5 bases). The receptor was isolated from a female donor with breast cancer. Some clones in this sample may be carry-over from other donors' samples. Sequenced: axillary lymph node tissue. The CDR3, as DNA: TGTGCCAGCAGCGAGGGTCGCCCTCGGGATACGCAGTCTTTT. Protein sequence: CASSEGRPRDTQSF.